This T cell receptor (beta chain) was observed in a study of circulating CD8 cells and anti-PD-1 response in melanoma. Study-level findings and limits: Replicates were generally not done for experiments. Previously treated and treatment-naive patients were pooled together.

The CDR3 sequence is 15 residues long. Trimming cost V 4 bases and J 3 bases; bases outside gene matches: 7. CDR1 LNHDA and CDR2 SQIVND come from the germline V gene (reference sequence). Four subsets defined by PD-1 and/or TIGIT were sorted from live CD3+CD8+TCRalphabeta+ cells. By its share, this clonotype is medium-sized. Its target is unknown. Each library started from about 14 ng of total RNA using the QIAseq Immune Repertoire TCR panel. A single record per CDR3 protein comes from TCRdb applying MiXCR to the reads. Of 650 to 850 distinct CDR3 sequences detected, roughly 8.9% appear once; the ten largest clones hold approximately 67%.

The sequenced sample was CD8+ T cells from PBMCs, obtained at baseline or after one month of anti-PD-1 therapy (not recorded which). The J gene is TRBJ2-7, the V gene TRBV19; 9 nucleotides agree with TRBD1. The TCR comes from a human donor with melanoma. The DNA of the CDR3 is TGTGCCAGTAGTACCCGGGACAGGGCGTTCTACGAGCAGTACTTC. Amino acids: CASSTRDRAFYEQYF.